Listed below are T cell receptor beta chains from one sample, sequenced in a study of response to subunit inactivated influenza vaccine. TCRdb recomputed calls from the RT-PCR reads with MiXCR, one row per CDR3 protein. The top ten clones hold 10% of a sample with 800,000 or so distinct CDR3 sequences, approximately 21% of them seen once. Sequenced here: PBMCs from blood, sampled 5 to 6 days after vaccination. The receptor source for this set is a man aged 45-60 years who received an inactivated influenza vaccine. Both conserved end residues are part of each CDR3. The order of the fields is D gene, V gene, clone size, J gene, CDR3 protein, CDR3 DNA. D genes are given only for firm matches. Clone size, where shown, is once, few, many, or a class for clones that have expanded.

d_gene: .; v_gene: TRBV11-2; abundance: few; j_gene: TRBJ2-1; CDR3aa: CASSLDQGGTGPYNEQFF; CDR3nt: TGTGCCAGCAGCTTAGATCAAGGGGGGACGGGACCCTACAATGAGCAGTTCTTC
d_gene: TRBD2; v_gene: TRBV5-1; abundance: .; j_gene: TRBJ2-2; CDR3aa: CASSWEGNTGELFF; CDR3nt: TGCGCCAGCAGCTGGGAGGGTAACACCGGGGAGCTGTTTTTT
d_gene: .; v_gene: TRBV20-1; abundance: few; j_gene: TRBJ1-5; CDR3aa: CSALRPGSNQPQHF; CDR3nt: TGCAGTGCCCTGCGACCAGGTAGCAATCAGCCCCAGCATTTT
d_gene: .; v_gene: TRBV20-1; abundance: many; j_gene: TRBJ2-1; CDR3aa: CSANLATANNEQFF; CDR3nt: TGCAGTGCTAATCTGGCGACAGCTAACAATGAGCAGTTCTTC
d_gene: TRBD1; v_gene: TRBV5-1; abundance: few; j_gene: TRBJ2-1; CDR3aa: CASSLVRTGYNEQFF; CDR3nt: TGCGCCAGCAGCTTAGTTCGGACAGGGTACAATGAGCAGTTCTTC
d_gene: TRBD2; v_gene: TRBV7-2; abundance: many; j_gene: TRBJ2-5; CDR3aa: CASSFGLAGGQETQYF; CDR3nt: TGTGCCAGCAGCTTCGGGTTAGCGGGGGGACAAGAGACCCAGTACTTC
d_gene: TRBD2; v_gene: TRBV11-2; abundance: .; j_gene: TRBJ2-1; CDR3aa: CASSLELAGGPLGNEQFF; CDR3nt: TGTGCCAGCAGCTTAGAACTAGCGGGGGGGCCGCTTGGCAATGAGCAGTTCTTC
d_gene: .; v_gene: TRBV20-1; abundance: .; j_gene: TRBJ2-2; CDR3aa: CSAEPVDLPNTGELFF; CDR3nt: TGCAGTGCTGAACCTGTGGACCTACCGAACACCGGGGAGCTGTTTTTT
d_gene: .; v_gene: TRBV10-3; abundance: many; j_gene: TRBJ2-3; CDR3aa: CAISESGKAGGTDTQYF; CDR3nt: TGTGCCATCAGTGAGTCGGGGAAGGCCGGGGGCACAGATACGCAGTATTTT
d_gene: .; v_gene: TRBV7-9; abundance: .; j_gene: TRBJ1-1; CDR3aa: CASSSGIMNTEAFF; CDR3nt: TGTGCCAGCAGCTCGGGCATCATGAACACTGAAGCTTTCTTT
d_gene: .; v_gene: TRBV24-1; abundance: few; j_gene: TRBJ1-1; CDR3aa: CATSDLGQEAFF; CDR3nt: TGTGCCACCAGTGATCTTGGACAGGAAGCTTTCTTT
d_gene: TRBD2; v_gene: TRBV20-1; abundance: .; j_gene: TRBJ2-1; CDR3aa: CSAKTSGRFSYNEQFF; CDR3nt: TGCAGTGCTAAGACTAGCGGGAGGTTCTCCTACAATGAGCAGTTCTTC
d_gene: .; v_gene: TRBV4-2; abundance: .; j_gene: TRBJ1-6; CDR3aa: CASSQDWGGGSPLHF; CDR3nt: TGTGCCAGCAGCCAAGATTGGGGGGGCGGCTCACCCCTCCACTTT
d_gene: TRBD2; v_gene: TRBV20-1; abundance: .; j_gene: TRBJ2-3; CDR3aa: CSARASGRPDTQYF; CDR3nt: TGCAGTGCTAGGGCTAGCGGGAGGCCAGATACGCAGTATTTT
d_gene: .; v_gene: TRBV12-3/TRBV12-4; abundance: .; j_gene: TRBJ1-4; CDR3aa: CASSLRAAGRKLFF; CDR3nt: TGTGCCAGCAGTTTAAGGGCAGCCGGTAGAAAACTGTTTTTT
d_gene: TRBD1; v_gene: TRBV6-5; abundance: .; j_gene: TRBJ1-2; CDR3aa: CASSYVGRGLGLGYTF; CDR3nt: TGTGCCAGCAGTTACGTTGGGAGGGGGCTGGGTCTCGGCTACACCTTC
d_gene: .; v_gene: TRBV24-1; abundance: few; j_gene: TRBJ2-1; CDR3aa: CATSLPSESSYNEQFF; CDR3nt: TGTGCCACCAGCCTTCCTAGCGAAAGCTCCTACAATGAGCAGTTCTTC
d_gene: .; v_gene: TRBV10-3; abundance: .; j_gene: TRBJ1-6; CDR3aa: CAIGRGPNDSPLHF; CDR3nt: TGTGCCATCGGCCGGGGGCCGAATGATTCACCCCTCCACTTT
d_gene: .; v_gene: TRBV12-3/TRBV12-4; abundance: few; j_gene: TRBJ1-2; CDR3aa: CASSPGRPFNYGYTF; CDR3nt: TGTGCCAGCAGTCCCGGCAGGCCTTTTAACTATGGCTACACCTTC
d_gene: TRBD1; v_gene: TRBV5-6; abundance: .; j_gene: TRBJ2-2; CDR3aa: CASSLWGQGLNTGELFF; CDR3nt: TGTGCCAGCAGCTTGTGGGGACAGGGGCTTAACACCGGGGAGCTGTTTTTT
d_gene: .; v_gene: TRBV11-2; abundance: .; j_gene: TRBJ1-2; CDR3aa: CASRDIKNTGILYGYTF; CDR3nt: TGTGCCAGCAGAGACATAAAAAATACAGGGATCCTCTATGGCTACACCTTC
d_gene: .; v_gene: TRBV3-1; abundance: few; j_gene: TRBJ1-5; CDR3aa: CASSQVDTGGPQHF; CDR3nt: TGTGCCAGCAGCCAAGTAGATACGGGTGGCCCCCAGCATTTT
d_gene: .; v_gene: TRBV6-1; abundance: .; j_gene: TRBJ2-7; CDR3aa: CASQGEGRLDEQYF; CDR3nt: TGTGCCAGCCAGGGGGAGGGCCGCCTCGACGAGCAGTACTTC
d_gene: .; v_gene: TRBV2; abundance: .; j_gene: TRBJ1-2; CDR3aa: CASHLGRVRGYTF; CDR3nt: TGTGCCAGTCATCTGGGCAGGGTGAGGGGCTACACCTTC
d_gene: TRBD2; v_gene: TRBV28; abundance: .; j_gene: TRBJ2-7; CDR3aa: CASSVLAGTYEQYF; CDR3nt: TGTGCCAGCAGTGTACTAGCGGGAACCTACGAGCAGTACTTC
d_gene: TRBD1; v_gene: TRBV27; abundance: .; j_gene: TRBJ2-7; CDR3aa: CASSSRDRGSYEHYF; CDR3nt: TGTGCCAGCAGTTCCCGGGACAGGGGTTCCTACGAGCACTACTTC
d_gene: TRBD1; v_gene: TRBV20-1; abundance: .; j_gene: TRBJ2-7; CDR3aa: CSATDRETYEQYF; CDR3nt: TGCAGTGCCACGGACAGGGAGACCTACGAGCAGTACTTC
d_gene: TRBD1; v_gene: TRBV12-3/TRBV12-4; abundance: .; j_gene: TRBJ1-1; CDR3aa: CASTMTGMNTEAFF; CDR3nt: TGTGCCAGCACCATGACAGGGATGAACACTGAAGCTTTCTTT
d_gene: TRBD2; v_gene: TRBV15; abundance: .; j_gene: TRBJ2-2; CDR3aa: CATGLAGSGELFF; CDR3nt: TGTGCCACCGGACTAGCGGGTTCCGGGGAGCTGTTTTTT
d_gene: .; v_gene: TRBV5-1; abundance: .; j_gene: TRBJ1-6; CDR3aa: CASSLGWVSNSPLHF; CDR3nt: TGCGCCAGCAGCTTGGGGTGGGTATCTAATTCACCCCTCCACTTT
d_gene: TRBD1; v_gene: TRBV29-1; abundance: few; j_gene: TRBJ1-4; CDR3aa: CSVEDEVGTGVEKLFF; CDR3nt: TGCAGCGTTGAAGATGAAGTGGGGACAGGGGTTGAAAAACTGTTTTTT
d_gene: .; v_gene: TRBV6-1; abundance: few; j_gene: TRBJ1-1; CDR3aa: CASSQANRAPGAEAFF; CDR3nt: TGTGCCAGCAGTCAGGCTAACAGGGCCCCAGGGGCTGAAGCTTTCTTT
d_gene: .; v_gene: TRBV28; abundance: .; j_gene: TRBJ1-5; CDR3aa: CASSPTQVRGNQPQHF; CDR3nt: TGTGCCAGCAGTCCGACCCAGGTTCGGGGCAATCAGCCCCAGCATTTT
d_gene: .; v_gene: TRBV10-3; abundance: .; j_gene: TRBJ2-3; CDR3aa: CATAGQGSTDTQYF; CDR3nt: TGTGCCACCGCAGGGCAGGGATCCACAGATACGCAGTATTTT
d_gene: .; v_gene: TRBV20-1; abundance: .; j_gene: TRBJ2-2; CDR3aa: CSARDPTVTGELFF; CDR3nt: TGCAGTGCTAGAGACCCGACGGTCACCGGGGAGCTGTTTTTT
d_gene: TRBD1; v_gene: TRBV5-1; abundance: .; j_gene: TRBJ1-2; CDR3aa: CASSPGTASTNYGYTF; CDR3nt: TGCGCCAGCAGCCCCGGGACAGCCTCTACTAACTATGGCTACACCTTC
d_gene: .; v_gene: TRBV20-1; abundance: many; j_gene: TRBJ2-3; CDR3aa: CSASQGRTDTQYF; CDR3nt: TGCAGTGCTAGCCAGGGCCGCACAGATACGCAGTATTTT
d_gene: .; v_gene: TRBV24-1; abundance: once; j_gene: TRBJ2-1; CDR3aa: CATSDFLLGQGLHEQFF; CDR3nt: TGTGCCACCAGTGATTTTCTTTTGGGGCAGGGGTTGCATGAGCAGTTCTTC
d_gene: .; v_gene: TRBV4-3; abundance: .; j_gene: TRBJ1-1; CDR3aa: CASSQDLAGTEAFF; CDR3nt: TGCGCCAGCAGCCAAGATTTAGCGGGGACTGAAGCTTTCTTT
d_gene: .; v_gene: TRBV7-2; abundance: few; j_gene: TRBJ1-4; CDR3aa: CASSWEGRFEKLFF; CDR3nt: TGTGCCAGCAGCTGGGAGGGACGGTTTGAAAAACTGTTTTTT
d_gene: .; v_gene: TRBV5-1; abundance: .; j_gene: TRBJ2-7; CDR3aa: CASSNGDIGYEQYF; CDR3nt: TGCGCCAGCAGTAATGGGGACATTGGTTACGAGCAGTACTTC
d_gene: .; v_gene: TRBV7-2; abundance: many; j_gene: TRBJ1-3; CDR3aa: CASLSGNTIYF; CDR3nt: TGTGCCAGCCTCTCTGGAAACACCATATATTTT
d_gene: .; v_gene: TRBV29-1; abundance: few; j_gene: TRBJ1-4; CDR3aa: CSVMKYPLGELFF; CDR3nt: TGCAGCGTCATGAAGTACCCCCTAGGGGAACTGTTTTTT
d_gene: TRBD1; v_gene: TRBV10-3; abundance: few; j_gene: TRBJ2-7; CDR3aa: CAATGGPYSYEQYF; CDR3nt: TGTGCCGCGACAGGGGGGCCCTACTCCTACGAGCAGTACTTC